These 20 T cell receptor beta chains were sequenced from one sample in a study of blood T cell repertoires in COVID-19. Sequencing was performed with immunoSEQ multiplex PCR; in TCRdb, only in-frame clones are kept and a portion is missing. The data contain about 250,000 clones, approximately 85% of them singletons. The sequenced sample was PBMCs or T cells enriched from blood (not recorded which). The source of these receptors is a woman in her fifties or sixties with acute COVID-19.

V usage is TRBV10-3 and J usage is TRBJ2-7; D unclear. In germline, CDR1 is ENHRY, CDR2 SYGVKD. The CDR3 extends over 16 amino acids. Trimming took off 0 bases at V and 0 bases at J, with 12 bases between the two ends. The CDR3 here is CAISESSIVSSYEQYF. As DNA, the CDR3 is TGTGCCATCAGTGAGTCAAGCATCGTTAGCTCCTACGAGCAGTACTTC.

V and J are TRBV7-9 and TRBJ2-2; 9 bases are shared with TRBD1. CDR1 and CDR2 (germline): SEHNR, FQNEAQ (reference sequence). Trimming removed 7 bases from V and 4 bases from J; junction bases left unmatched: 10. The CDR3 covers 16 residues. The CDR3 is CASILTGTGPTGELFF. Written as DNA, the CDR3 is TGTGCCAGCATCTTGACCGGGACAGGGCCCACCGGGGAGCTGTTTTTT.

This chain uses TRBV9 with TRBJ1-2, with a tentative D call TRBD1 (5 bases). The CDR3 is made up of 14 amino acids. With 2 bases removed from V and 6 bases from J, the gap between germline ends came to 14 bases. Germline lookup yields CDR1 SGDLS and CDR2 YYNGEE. The CDR3 nucleotides are TGTGCCAGCAGCGTTAATCCAGGGAAGGATGGCTACACCTTC. Translation: CASSVNPGKDGYTF.

This clone was seen only a few times. The CDR3 coding sequence is TGTGCCAGCAGCGTAGGGGGACAATCCTACGAGCAGTACTTC. Residues: CASSVGGQSYEQYF. This chain joins TRBV9 and TRBJ2-7, with D perhaps matching TRBD1 (6 bases). CDR3 size: 14 residues. The germline V gene encodes CDR1 SGDLS and CDR2 YYNGEE. With 0 bases removed from V and 1 base from J, the gap between germline ends came to 8 bases.

The chain combines TRBV5-1 with TRBJ1-3; possibly TRBD1 for D (5 bases). V lost 0 bases, J lost 3 bases, and 7 bases lay in between. Germline V CDR1 and CDR2: SGHRS, YFSETQ. The CDR3 length is 14 residues. The CDR3 nucleotides are TGCGCCAGCAGCTTGGAAGGGGATGGAAACACCATATATTTT. It yields the protein CASSLEGDGNTIYF.

The chain combines TRBV19 with TRBJ1-2; TRBD1 agrees at 9 bases. Germline V gene lookup returns CDR1 LNHDA and CDR2 SQIVND (reference sequence). With V trimmed by 6 bases and J by 7 bases, 9 bases remained unmatched. This CDR3 has 14 amino acids. The CDR3 region has the DNA TGTGCCAGTAGCCAATTGGGACAGGGTTCTGGCTACACCTTC. This sequence encodes CASSQLGQGSGYTF.

The rearrangement uses TRBV5-4 and TRBJ1-2; 7 bases agree with TRBD1. Unmatched junction bases numbered 12, after V lost 5 bases and J lost 5 bases. Germline V gene sequence: CDR1 SGHNT, CDR2 YYREEE (reference sequence). This CDR3 comprises 15 residues. In DNA, the CDR3 is TGTGCCAGCAGAGGTTCCGGGACAGCGGAGTATGGCTACACCTTC. Residues: CASRGSGTAEYGYTF. Together with reference TRBV5-4 and TRBJ1-2, the CDR3 gives the full variable domain: ETGVTQSPTHLIKTRGQQVTLRCSSQSGHNTVSWYQQALGQGPQFIFQYYREEENGRGNFPPRFSGLQFPNYSSELNVNALELDDSALYLCASRGSGTAEYGYTFGSGTRLTVV.

The chain links TRBV7-6 to TRBJ2-1, with 11 bases aligning to TRBD2. The V and J ends lost 6 bases and 5 bases, in that order; junction bases with no gene match: 6. The CDR3 contains 15 residues. Germline V gives CDR1 SGHVS, CDR2 FNYEAQ. Written as DNA, the CDR3 is TGTGCCAGCAGTCGTAGCGGGGGGGAAAACAATGAGCAGTTCTTC. Translation gives CASSRSGGENNEQFF.

V usage is TRBV30 and J usage is TRBJ1-5; 7 bases match TRBD1. V lost 1 base, J lost 1 base, and 1 base stayed unmatched. CDR1 is GTSNPN, CDR2 SVGIG, per germline (reference sequence). This CDR3 is built from 14 residues. CDR3 region: CAWSGQGSNQPQHF. DNA of the CDR3: TGTGCCTGGAGTGGACAGGGAAGCAATCAGCCCCAGCATTTT.

This chain joins TRBV5-1 and TRBJ1-1; TRBD1 matches at 9 bases. With 6 bases clipped from V and 6 bases from J, the junction kept 9 bases outside the gene matches. This CDR3 region has 14 residues. The germline CDR1 and CDR2 sequences are SGHRS and YFSETQ. The CDR3 sequence: CASKPGQGNPEAFF. As DNA, the CDR3 is TGCGCCAGCAAGCCGGGACAGGGCAACCCTGAAGCTTTCTTT.

V usage is TRBV7-2 and J usage is TRBJ2-5; 9 positions agree with TRBD1. CDR3 length: 14 residues. The germline CDR1 and CDR2 sequences are SGHTA and FQGNSA. J lost 4 bases, V lost 5 bases, and 5 bases had no gene match. Here the CDR3 reads CASSAGTGRETQYF. As DNA, the CDR3 is TGTGCCAGCAGCGCCGGGACAGGGCGAGAGACCCAGTACTTC.

The J gene is TRBJ1-5, the V gene TRBV6-2 or TRBV6-3, with a weak D call TRBD1 (5 bases). The V gene lost 5 bases and the J gene lost 16 bases, with 18 bases spanning the gap. The germline gives CDR1 MNHEY, CDR2 SVGEGT. The CDR3 consists of 12 residues. This chain's CDR3 is CASSLKRGLLHF. The CDR3 region has the DNA TGTGCCAGCAGTCTTAAAAGGGGCTTGTTACATTTT.

The genes are TRBV12-3 or TRBV12-4 and TRBJ1-2, with D possibly being TRBD1 (5 bases). The CDR3 covers 13 residues. V lost 5 bases and J 6 bases, leaving 13 bases between the germline ends. CDR3 DNA sequence: TGTGCCAGCAGTCCCGACAGTGCTAATGGCTACACCTTC. Amino acid sequence: CASSPDSANGYTF.

V gene TRBV7-9 combines with J gene TRBJ1-2; D perhaps matches TRBD1 (5 bases). This CDR3 spans 14 amino acids. Germline V lookup: CDR1 SEHNR, CDR2 FQNEAQ (reference sequence). V was shortened by 5 bases and J by 7 bases, with 17 bases between the two germline ends. For the CDR3, the DNA is TGTGCCAGCAGCACCTCCAGGGAACGTGGTGGCTACACCTTC. This sequence encodes CASSTSRERGGYTF.

The chain carries TRBV6-5 and TRBJ1-2, with 7 bases aligning to TRBD1. Germline V lookup: CDR1 MNHEY, CDR2 SVGAGI. The CDR3 extends over 15 amino acids. V trimming: 7 bases; J trimming: 3 bases; junction bases outside the gene matches: 11. The DNA for the CDR3 is TGTGCCAGCAATTTAATAGGACAGGACTACTATGGCTACACCTTC. Protein: CASNLIGQDYYGYTF.

A remark on this clone: Other nucleotide sequences in the sample specify the same CDR3. This chain joins TRBV12-3 or TRBV12-4 and TRBJ2-7; D gene ambiguous. The CDR3 is made up of 12 amino acids. The V end lost 3 bases, the J end lost 4 bases, and 7 bases lay between the germline ends. The CDR3 DNA sequence: TGTGCCAGCAGTTTCGGCGGATACGAGCAGTACTTC. It yields the protein CASSFGGYEQYF.

The chain recombines TRBV7-2 with TRBJ1-2, with TRBD1 matching over 8 bases. Trimming removed 2 bases from V and 8 bases from J; junction bases left unmatched: 7. This CDR3 has 14 amino acids. Germline values: CDR1 SGHTA, CDR2 FQGNSA. CDR3 nucleotide sequence: TGTGCCAGCAGCTTACGCGGGACAGGCCCCGGCTACACCTTC. Its protein product is CASSLRGTGPGYTF.

This clone was seen just once. The genes are TRBV15 and TRBJ2-7; 8 bases match TRBD2. The germline V gene encodes CDR1 LNHNV and CDR2 YYDKDF (reference sequence). This CDR3 has 15 residues. V was clipped by 4 bases and J by 3 bases; unmatched bases: 8. The CDR3 DNA is TGTGCCACCAGCATTGCTAGGACTAGCCTCTACGAGCAGTACTTC. Its protein is CATSIARTSLYEQYF.

The chain uses TRBV6-1 and TRBJ1-6; TRBD1 aligns across 7 bases. CDR3 length equals 14 residues. Germline CDR1 is MNHNS and CDR2 is SASEGT. Trimming took 2 bases from V and 9 from J; bases not matched to a gene: 4. CDR3 nucleotides: TGTGCCAGCAGTGAAAACAGGGGATCTTCACCCCTCCACTTT. This encodes CASSENRGSSPLHF.

In this sample, this clone turned up a few times. The CDR3 sequence is CASSGQGTNSPLHF. The CDR3 nucleotides are TGTGCCAGCAGCGGACAGGGTACTAATTCACCCCTCCACTTT. This sequence joins TRBV6-5 and TRBJ1-6, with 8 bases identical to TRBD1. There are 14 residues in the CDR3. Losses at the gene ends were 6 bases for V and 6 bases for J; bases not matched to a gene: 4. Germline assignment: CDR1 MNHEY and CDR2 SVGAGI.